This is a list of T cell receptor beta chains from one sample in a study of T cell clones after liver transplantation. The assay was immunoSEQ multiplex PCR, and TCRdb's table has in-frame clones only and misses some. The table lists tens of thousands of clones, about four fifths of them singletons, with approximately 0.8% in the top ten. This specimen consisted of CD4+ T cells from blood, obtained 12 months after liver transplant. The origin of the receptors is a human patient who received a liver transplant. Among the T cells, some may be from the graft donor. CDR3s include the opening cysteine and the closing phenylalanine or tryptophan. The order of the fields is clone size, V gene, J gene, D gene, CDR3 protein, CDR3 DNA. The D gene is left open where the match is weak. Size tells how often a clone was seen (once, few, many) or the class of an expanded clone, and some rows leave it out.

once	TRBV19	TRBJ1-2	TRBD1	CASSRKTGQDGLSRGYTF	TGTGCCAGTAGCCGAAAAACCGGACAGGACGGATTATCGAGGGGCTACACCTTC
.	TRBV28	TRBJ1-2	.	CAIHRDPYGYTF	TGTGCCATCCACAGGGACCCCTATGGCTACACCTTC
.	TRBV10-3	TRBJ2-7	.	CAISEGQISYEQYF	TGTGCCATCAGTGAGGGACAGATATCCTACGAGCAGTACTTC
few	TRBV7-9	TRBJ1-2	.	CASSLAQQGSGYTF	TGTGCCAGCAGCTTAGCCCAACAGGGTAGTGGCTACACCTTC
.	TRBV18	TRBJ2-7	TRBD1	CASSPGTGSNEQYF	TGTGCCAGCTCACCCGGGACAGGGAGTAACGAGCAGTACTTC
few	TRBV4-1	TRBJ2-3	.	CASSQDRPERGDTQYF	TGCGCCAGCAGCCAAGACAGGCCCGAGCGAGGCGATACGCAGTATTTT
.	TRBV27	TRBJ2-5	.	CASSFVTGRRGETQYF	TGTGCCAGCAGTTTCGTCACCGGCAGGAGAGGCGAGACCCAGTACTTC
.	TRBV19	TRBJ1-5	.	CASSIGRSSGSNQPQHF	TGTGCCAGTAGTATCGGCAGGTCCTCGGGGAGCAATCAGCCCCAGCATTTT
.	TRBV6-5	TRBJ2-7	TRBD1	CASIRFGTGNYEQYF	TGTGCCAGTATCCGGTTTGGGACAGGGAACTACGAGCAGTACTTC
once	TRBV7-2	TRBJ2-1	.	CASTPRRGSYNEQFF	TGTGCCAGCACCCCACGGCGGGGCTCCTACAATGAGCAGTTCTTC
.	TRBV6-1	TRBJ2-3	TRBD2	CASSEPGGNLGRAQYF	TGTGCCAGCAGTGAGCCGGGTGGCAATCTGGGGAGGGCGCAGTATTTT
.	TRBV11-2	TRBJ2-2	TRBD1	CASSRDRGAGELFF	TGTGCCAGCAGCCGGGACAGGGGGGCCGGGGAGCTGTTTTTT
few	TRBV19	TRBJ2-1	TRBD2	CASTKQGTSGPYNEQFF	TGTGCCAGTACTAAACAAGGGACTAGCGGGCCGTACAATGAGCAGTTCTTC
.	TRBV2	TRBJ2-7	.	CASSDSEPYEQYF	TGTGCCAGCAGTGACTCGGAGCCTTACGAGCAGTACTTC
.	TRBV5-4	TRBJ2-5	.	CASSPYREGGETQYF	TGTGCCAGCAGCCCATACAGGGAAGGTGGGGAGACCCAGTACTTC
few	TRBV28	TRBJ2-7	TRBD2	CASTRSGRPSYEQYF	TGTGCCAGCACCCGAAGCGGGAGGCCCTCCTACGAGCAGTACTTC
few	TRBV28	TRBJ1-3	.	CASSSPRGSSGNTIYF	TGTGCCAGCAGTTCCCCCCGGGGCAGCTCTGGAAACACCATATATTTT
.	TRBV5-4	TRBJ2-3	.	CASRPDGSSTDTQYF	TGTGCCAGCAGGCCGGACGGTTCTAGCACAGATACGCAGTATTTT
.	TRBV5-4	TRBJ2-7	TRBD2	CASSVPLAGGYYEQYF	TGTGCCAGCAGCGTACCCCTAGCGGGAGGTTACTACGAGCAGTACTTC
.	TRBV19	TRBJ2-1	TRBD2	CASNPKAGADGEQFF	TGTGCCAGTAATCCTAAAGCGGGAGCTGATGGTGAGCAGTTCTTC